The 17 T cell receptor beta chains listed next were all sequenced from one sample in a study of OX40 agonist ivuxolimab in advanced cancers. Some clones are missing from TCRdb's copy, which holds only in-frame ones; the method was immunoSEQ multiplex PCR. The table lists 75,000 to 95,000 clones, 85% of them singletons. The input for sequencing was CD4+ or CD8+ T cells sorted from blood, taken in a trial of the OX40 agonist ivuxolimab. The receptor source for this set is an adult with an advanced solid tumor such as melanoma, head and neck, liver or kidney cancer.

The J gene is TRBJ1-1, the V gene TRBV19; TRBD1 matches at 7 bases. The CDR3 extends over 13 amino acids. After removal of 3 bases from V and 11 bases from J, the junction contained 9 bases not matched to a gene. Per germline, CDR1 LNHDA and CDR2 SQIVND (reference sequence). CDR3 coding DNA: TGTGCCAGTAGTATCGGACAGGTATTCCCCGCTTTCTTT. Amino acids: CASSIGQVFPAFF.

V gene TRBV7-2 combines with J gene TRBJ2-3; maybe TRBD2 (6 bases). Germline V lookup: CDR1 SGHTA, CDR2 FQGNSA. The CDR3 spans 15 residues. Trimming stripped 1 base from V and 0 bases from J, with 8 bases between. The CDR3 reads CASSLDGTSTDTQYF. In DNA, the CDR3 is TGTGCCAGCAGCTTAGACGGGACTAGCACAGATACGCAGTATTTT.

A few counts support this clone. The chain is built from TRBV27 and TRBJ1-6, with a weak D call TRBD1 (5 bases). Germline CDR1 MNHEY, CDR2 SMNVEV (reference sequence). The germline V and J ends were trimmed by 10 bases and 0 bases, with 10 bases remaining between them. This CDR3 comprises 14 residues. The CDR3 nucleotides are TGTGCCACAGGGAAGAGCTCCTATAATTCACCCCTCCACTTT. Translated, it gives CATGKSSYNSPLHF.

The genes are TRBV5-4 and TRBJ2-1, with TRBD2 identical over 11 bases. Germline V lookup: CDR1 SGHNT, CDR2 YYREEE (reference sequence). The CDR3 contains 14 residues. After removal of 4 bases from V and 7 bases from J, the junction contained 4 bases not matched to a gene. The DNA for the CDR3 is TGTGCCAGCAGCCCACTAGCGGGGGTTAATGAGCAGTTCTTC. Protein product: CASSPLAGVNEQFF.

V is TRBV6-5 and J is TRBJ2-7, with TRBD2 identical over 7 bases. This CDR3 contains 14 residues. Germline assignment: CDR1 MNHEY and CDR2 SVGAGI. J gave up 0 bases and V 4 bases, and 3 bases lay outside the gene matches. This CDR3 reads CASSSWTSSYEQYF. The CDR3 DNA reads as TGTGCCAGCAGTTCCTGGACTAGCTCCTACGAGCAGTACTTC.

The chain recombines TRBV11-2 with TRBJ1-5, with 10 bases aligning to TRBD1. This CDR3 is built from 15 residues. Germline CDR1 is SGHAT and CDR2 is FQNNGV. V was clipped by 6 bases and J by 3 bases; unmatched bases: 5. The CDR3 sequence: CASSSTGGYNQPQHF. The CDR3 DNA sequence: TGTGCCAGCAGTTCGACAGGGGGCTACAATCAGCCCCAGCATTTT.

The chain combines TRBV5-8 with TRBJ2-7, with D unclear. V lost 2 bases to trimming and J lost 3 bases, with 3 bases between them. The CDR3 loop spans 11 amino acids. CDR1 SGHTS and CDR2 YDEGEE come from the germline V gene. Here the CDR3 reads CASSFHYEQYF. Written as DNA, the CDR3 is TGTGCCAGCAGCTTCCACTACGAGCAGTACTTC. The complete variable domain, with remaining parts taken from reference TRBV5-8 and TRBJ2-7, reads EAGVTQSPTHLIKTRGQQATLRCSPISGHTSVYWYQQALGLGLQFLLWYDEGEERNRGNFPPRFSGRQFPNYSSELNVNALELEDSALYLCASSFHYEQYFGPGTRLTVT.

The chain has TRBV29-1 and TRBJ1-2; 7 bases match TRBD1. Trimming took 5 bases from V and 7 from J; bases not matched to a gene: 13. The CDR3 loop spans 14 amino acids. The V gene's germline CDR1 is SQVTM and CDR2 ANQGSEA. CDR3 region: CSVSSGRGLGGYTF. Here the CDR3 DNA reads TGCAGCGTTTCAAGTGGGAGGGGGCTCGGTGGCTACACCTTC.

The J gene is TRBJ1-5, the V gene TRBV15; possible D gene TRBD1, 6 bases. The CDR3 loop spans 18 amino acids. The V and J ends lost 0 bases and 6 bases respectively, with 21 bases between them. Germline CDR1 and CDR2: LNHNV and YYDKDF (reference sequence). DNA of the CDR3: TGTGCCACCAGCAGAGATTCGTTTTTTTTGGGGGGCGGTCAGCCCCAGCATTTT. Protein product: CATSRDSFFLGGGQPQHF.

This clone was seen just once. The V call is TRBV15, the J call TRBJ2-4, with D perhaps matching TRBD2 (5 bases). The CDR3 sequence is 16 residues long. V shed 4 bases and J shed 0 bases, with 13 bases lying between them. CDR1 and CDR2 (germline): LNHNV, YYDKDF (reference sequence). The CDR3 region has the DNA TGTGCCACCAGCAAAGGGCCGGGGTTAGCCAAAAACATTCAGTACTTC. It translates to CATSKGPGLAKNIQYF.

The chain has TRBV20-1 and TRBJ2-1, with D hard to call. The CDR3 extends over 10 amino acids. CDR1 DFQATT and CDR2 SNEGSKA come from the germline V gene (reference sequence). V lost 3 bases and J 10 bases, leaving 7 bases between the germline ends. CDR3 DNA sequence: TGCAGTGCTAGCCGTGTAGAGCAGTTCTTC. Its protein is CSASRVEQFF.

The chain joins TRBV30 to TRBJ1-1; 7 nucleotides agree with TRBD1. Germline lookup yields CDR1 GTSNPN and CDR2 SVGIG (reference sequence). The CDR3 extends over 17 amino acids. Germline trimming cut 3 bases from V and 3 bases from J; bases unmatched to any gene: 16. In nucleotides, the CDR3 is TGTGCCTGGAGGCGAAACGCAGGGGGAAGGGGGTACACTGAAGCTTTCTTT. Protein sequence: CAWRRNAGGRGYTEAFF.

The chain uses TRBV5-1 and TRBJ1-6; 7 bases align to TRBD1. This CDR3 is built from 15 residues. V lost 4 bases and J lost 5; bases outside the gene matches: 6. Germline V gene data show CDR1 as SGHRS and CDR2 as YFSETQ. CDR3 coding DNA: TGCGCCAGCAGCGGAGGGACAGCCGATAATTCACCCCTCCACTTT. This sequence encodes CASSGGTADNSPLHF.

The V call is TRBV9, the J call TRBJ1-1; 7 nucleotides align to TRBD1. V lost 2 bases, J lost 6 bases, and 4 bases stayed unmatched. The germline V gene encodes CDR1 SGDLS and CDR2 YYNGEE. The CDR3 totals 13 residues. CDR3 DNA sequence: TGTGCCAGCAGCGTTTCTACAGGGGCTGAAGCTTTCTTT. Its protein product is CASSVSTGAEAFF.

The chain combines TRBV7-2 with TRBJ2-1; a possible D gene is TRBD1 (6 bases). The CDR3 runs to 15 residues. Trimming took 1 base from V and 6 from J, leaving 13 bases between them. The germline V gene has CDR1 SGHTA and CDR2 FQGNSA. The CDR3 bases are TGTGCCAGCAGCTTAGTAGAGCTCAGGGGCAATGAGCAGTTCTTC. Translating gives CASSLVELRGNEQFF. The variable domain in full, completed from reference TRBV7-2 and TRBJ2-1, reads GAGVSQSPSNKVTEKGKDVELRCDPISGHTALYWYRQSLGQGLEFLIYFQGNSAPDKSGLPSDRFSAERTGGSVSTLTIQRTQQEDSAVYLCASSLVELRGNEQFFGPGTRLTVL.

The chain couples TRBV5-1 to TRBJ1-5; D remains ambiguous. The V gene lost 0 bases and the J gene lost 3 bases, with 7 bases spanning the gap. Germline values: CDR1 SGHRS, CDR2 YFSETQ. The CDR3 is made up of 14 amino acids. The CDR3 protein is CASSLEGFNQPQHF. As DNA, the CDR3 is TGCGCCAGCAGCTTGGAAGGTTTCAATCAGCCCCAGCATTTT.

The chain couples TRBV7-2 to TRBJ2-1; 7 positions agree with TRBD1. Trimming cost V 1 base and J 4 bases; bases outside gene matches: 4. The CDR3 spans 15 residues. Germline V gene sequence: CDR1 SGHTA, CDR2 FQGNSA. The CDR3 loop reads CASSLDRGKYNEQFF. The CDR3 DNA follows: TGTGCCAGCAGCTTAGACAGGGGTAAGTACAATGAGCAGTTCTTC.